A selection of T cell receptor beta chains follows, all from one sample in a study of CD8+CD57+ T cells in acquired aplastic anemia. Via MiXCR, TCRdb re-called the reads, giving one row per CDR3 protein. The table shows 150,000 to 200,000 distinct CDR3 sequences, with 55% to 70% occurring only once. The material sequenced was sorted CD4+, CD8+, or CD8+CD57+ T cells (not recorded which) from PBMCs. Receptors were obtained from a human donor with severe aplastic anemia or a healthy control (not recorded which). Both conserved end residues are part of each CDR3. A D gene is named only where the DNA matches it firmly. Not every row has a clone size; where given, it reads once, few, many or a size class.

V gene: TRBV2; clone size: once; D gene: -; J gene: TRBJ1-1; CDR3 protein: CASTHLRSDNGGEAFF; CDR3 DNA: TGTGCCAGCACCCACCTTCGGTCAGACAACGGGGGTGAAGCTTTCTTT
V gene: TRBV19; clone size: -; D gene: -; J gene: TRBJ1-3; CDR3 protein: CASRRNTIYF; CDR3 DNA: TGTGCCAGTAGGAGGAACACCATATATTTT
V gene: TRBV5-1; clone size: -; D gene: -; J gene: TRBJ2-2; CDR3 protein: CASSLFGELFF; CDR3 DNA: TGCGCCAGCAGCTTGTTCGGGGAGCTGTTTTTT
V gene: TRBV9; clone size: -; D gene: TRBD1; J gene: TRBJ1-6; CDR3 protein: CASTRDRAGNSPLHF; CDR3 DNA: TGTGCCAGTACCAGGGACAGGGCTGGAAATTCACCCCTCCACTTT
V gene: TRBV7-9; clone size: many; D gene: -; J gene: TRBJ1-2; CDR3 protein: CASSLGGGGNYGYTF; CDR3 DNA: TGTGCCAGCAGCTTAGGGGGGGGGGGCAACTATGGCTACACCTTC
V gene: TRBV20-1; clone size: few; D gene: TRBD1; J gene: TRBJ1-2; CDR3 protein: CSARQGGGGYTF; CDR3 DNA: TGCAGTGCTAGGCAAGGGGGCGGGGGCTACACCTTC
V gene: TRBV27; clone size: many; D gene: TRBD2; J gene: TRBJ2-1; CDR3 protein: CASRTTKAGGLIQFF; CDR3 DNA: TGTGCCAGCAGGACCACGAAGGCGGGGGGGCTGATTCAGTTCTTC
V gene: TRBV20-1; clone size: -; D gene: TRBD2; J gene: TRBJ2-7; CDR3 protein: CSALADKVDGQYF; CDR3 DNA: TGCAGTGCTCTAGCGGATAAGGTCGACGGGCAGTACTTC
V gene: TRBV5-6; clone size: many; D gene: TRBD1; J gene: TRBJ1-2; CDR3 protein: CASSFSVEGVRGLGGYTF; CDR3 DNA: TGTGCCAGCAGCTTTTCGGTTGAAGGAGTCAGGGGGCTTGGTGGCTACACCTTC
V gene: TRBV29-1; clone size: -; D gene: -; J gene: TRBJ2-1; CDR3 protein: CSLSRSGNEQFF; CDR3 DNA: TGCAGCCTTTCCCGGAGCGGCAATGAGCAGTTCTTC
V gene: TRBV7-9; clone size: -; D gene: TRBD2; J gene: TRBJ2-4; CDR3 protein: CASSSEAGASDIQYF; CDR3 DNA: TGTGCCAGCAGCTCGGAAGCGGGGGCAAGTGACATTCAGTACTTC
V gene: TRBV30; clone size: few; D gene: -; J gene: TRBJ1-1; CDR3 protein: CAWSAGGTEAFF; CDR3 DNA: TGTGCCTGGAGTGCCGGGGGCACTGAAGCTTTCTTT
V gene: TRBV29-1; clone size: few; D gene: -; J gene: TRBJ1-1; CDR3 protein: CSIRTGTGTGAFF; CDR3 DNA: TGCAGCATTCGCACCGGGACGGGAACGGGAGCTTTCTTT
V gene: TRBV10-3; clone size: -; D gene: TRBD2; J gene: TRBJ2-3; CDR3 protein: CAISERRGFTDTQYF; CDR3 DNA: TGTGCCATCAGTGAAAGGCGGGGGTTCACAGATACGCAGTATTTT
V gene: TRBV7-3; clone size: -; D gene: TRBD2; J gene: TRBJ2-7; CDR3 protein: CASSQSGGPTYEQYF; CDR3 DNA: TGTGCCAGCAGCCAGAGCGGGGGGCCAACCTACGAGCAGTACTTC
V gene: TRBV5-1; clone size: -; D gene: -; J gene: TRBJ2-3; CDR3 protein: CASSFLGRTAVDTQYF; CDR3 DNA: TGCGCCAGCAGCTTTCTGGGACGGACTGCCGTCGATACGCAGTATTTT
V gene: TRBV2; clone size: -; D gene: -; J gene: TRBJ2-3; CDR3 protein: CASILSGLTDTQYF; CDR3 DNA: TGTGCCAGCATATTGAGCGGACTCACAGATACGCAGTATTTT
V gene: TRBV2; clone size: -; D gene: TRBD1; J gene: TRBJ2-7; CDR3 protein: CASSGRGDSHFSYEQYF; CDR3 DNA: TGTGCCAGCAGTGGCCGAGGGGACAGCCACTTCTCCTACGAGCAGTACTTC
V gene: TRBV20-1; clone size: -; D gene: TRBD2; J gene: TRBJ2-5; CDR3 protein: CSARLAGYQETQYF; CDR3 DNA: TGCAGTGCTAGACTAGCGGGCTACCAAGAGACCCAGTACTTC
V gene: TRBV5-1; clone size: -; D gene: -; J gene: TRBJ2-7; CDR3 protein: CASSLDGRPSEQYF; CDR3 DNA: TGCGCCAGCAGCTTGGACGGTCGGCCTTCCGAGCAGTACTTC
V gene: TRBV7-9; clone size: -; D gene: -; J gene: TRBJ1-1; CDR3 protein: CASSLPSPNTEAFF; CDR3 DNA: TGTGCCAGCAGCTTACCCAGCCCGAACACTGAAGCTTTCTTT
V gene: TRBV20-1; clone size: many; D gene: TRBD2; J gene: TRBJ2-7; CDR3 protein: CSARDRAGGIYEQYF; CDR3 DNA: TGCAGTGCTAGAGATCGTGCGGGGGGCATCTACGAGCAGTACTTC
V gene: TRBV15; clone size: many; D gene: -; J gene: TRBJ2-7; CDR3 protein: CATSPGESGSGYEQYF; CDR3 DNA: TGTGCCACCAGCCCCGGGGAATCGGGGAGTGGGTACGAGCAGTACTTC
V gene: TRBV20-1; clone size: few; D gene: TRBD1; J gene: TRBJ1-5; CDR3 protein: CSASRQGRNQPQHF; CDR3 DNA: TGCAGTGCTAGTAGACAGGGGCGCAATCAGCCCCAGCATTTT
V gene: TRBV20-1; clone size: once; D gene: -; J gene: TRBJ2-7; CDR3 protein: CSATGPGDEQYF; CDR3 DNA: TGCAGTGCTACAGGGCCGGGGGACGAGCAGTACTTC
V gene: TRBV19; clone size: -; D gene: -; J gene: TRBJ2-7; CDR3 protein: CASSIRGGGPYEQYF; CDR3 DNA: TGTGCCAGTAGTATAAGGGGGGGGGGACCCTACGAGCAGTACTTC
V gene: TRBV10-2; clone size: -; D gene: -; J gene: TRBJ1-6; CDR3 protein: CASTSSYNSPLHF; CDR3 DNA: TGCGCCAGTACGAGCTCCTATAATTCACCCCTCCACTTT
V gene: TRBV7-9; clone size: many; D gene: -; J gene: TRBJ1-4; CDR3 protein: CASSLGRGNEKLFF; CDR3 DNA: TGTGCCAGCAGCTTAGGGCGGGGGAACGAAAAACTGTTTTTT
V gene: TRBV6-7; clone size: -; D gene: TRBD1; J gene: TRBJ2-7; CDR3 protein: CASRNTGQGYEQYF; CDR3 DNA: TGTGCCAGCAGAAACACGGGACAGGGCTACGAGCAGTACTTC
V gene: TRBV10-3; clone size: -; D gene: -; J gene: TRBJ2-5; CDR3 protein: CAISEGESQETQYF; CDR3 DNA: TGTGCCATCAGTGAGGGAGAGTCGCAAGAGACCCAGTACTTC
V gene: TRBV7-2; clone size: -; D gene: -; J gene: TRBJ1-3; CDR3 protein: CASSLARITTGNTIYF; CDR3 DNA: TGTGCCAGCAGCTTAGCGCGTATAACTACTGGAAACACCATATATTTT
V gene: TRBV29-1; clone size: -; D gene: TRBD1; J gene: TRBJ1-1; CDR3 protein: CSVQPTGVDTEAFF; CDR3 DNA: TGCAGCGTTCAACCGACAGGGGTGGACACTGAAGCTTTCTTT
V gene: TRBV5-1; clone size: once; D gene: -; J gene: TRBJ2-7; CDR3 protein: CASSLGAVHEQYF; CDR3 DNA: TGCGCCAGCAGCTTGGGCGCAGTCCACGAGCAGTACTTC
V gene: TRBV7-9; clone size: -; D gene: -; J gene: TRBJ1-3; CDR3 protein: CASSPQGTESIYF; CDR3 DNA: TGTGCCAGCAGCCCACAGGGAACGGAGTCCATATATTTT
V gene: TRBV4-1; clone size: -; D gene: -; J gene: TRBJ1-6; CDR3 protein: CASSPLAGGSPLHF; CDR3 DNA: TGCGCCAGCAGTCCCCTCGCAGGAGGATCACCCCTCCACTTT
V gene: TRBV7-2; clone size: few; D gene: -; J gene: TRBJ2-7; CDR3 protein: CASSFTGPEQYF; CDR3 DNA: TGTGCCAGCAGCTTCACAGGTCCCGAGCAGTACTTC
V gene: TRBV19; clone size: many; D gene: -; J gene: TRBJ1-1; CDR3 protein: CASKIGATEAFF; CDR3 DNA: TGTGCCAGTAAGATCGGAGCTACTGAAGCTTTCTTT
V gene: TRBV19; clone size: once; D gene: TRBD1; J gene: TRBJ2-7; CDR3 protein: CASSAGRQGVYEQYF; CDR3 DNA: TGTGCCAGTAGTGCCGGGCGACAGGGGGTATACGAGCAGTACTTC
V gene: TRBV7-9; clone size: -; D gene: -; J gene: TRBJ2-5; CDR3 protein: CASSTSGSQETQYF; CDR3 DNA: TGTGCCAGCAGCACCTCAGGGTCCCAAGAGACCCAGTACTTC
V gene: TRBV15; clone size: -; D gene: -; J gene: TRBJ2-4; CDR3 protein: CATSTRSPIQYF; CDR3 DNA: TGTGCCACCAGCACGAGGTCCCCCATTCAGTACTTC
V gene: TRBV7-2; clone size: -; D gene: TRBD1; J gene: TRBJ2-7; CDR3 protein: CASRSGTGLLYEQYF; CDR3 DNA: TGTGCCAGCAGATCCGGGACAGGGCTTCTCTACGAGCAGTACTTC
V gene: TRBV6-2/TRBV6-3; clone size: -; D gene: TRBD2; J gene: TRBJ2-7; CDR3 protein: CASSRGLAYEQYF; CDR3 DNA: TGTGCCAGCAGTCGTGGACTAGCCTACGAGCAGTACTTC
V gene: TRBV10-3; clone size: -; D gene: -; J gene: TRBJ1-1; CDR3 protein: CAISETMRSTEAFF; CDR3 DNA: TGTGCCATCAGTGAGACGATGCGGTCTACTGAAGCTTTCTTT
V gene: TRBV12-3/TRBV12-4; clone size: -; D gene: -; J gene: TRBJ2-7; CDR3 protein: CASSQKTPPGGEQYF; CDR3 DNA: TGTGCCAGCAGCCAAAAAACGCCACCTGGCGGCGAGCAGTACTTC
V gene: TRBV20-1; clone size: once; D gene: -; J gene: TRBJ1-1; CDR3 protein: CSAEDGPGTEAFF; CDR3 DNA: TGCAGTGCTGAGGACGGGCCGGGCACTGAAGCTTTCTTT
V gene: TRBV20-1; clone size: few; D gene: -; J gene: TRBJ2-3; CDR3 protein: CSAPLADTQYF; CDR3 DNA: TGCAGTGCGCCTCTAGCAGATACGCAGTATTTT
V gene: TRBV11-3; clone size: few; D gene: -; J gene: TRBJ2-3; CDR3 protein: CASSSRGTDTQYF; CDR3 DNA: TGTGCCAGCAGCTCTAGGGGCACAGATACGCAGTATTTT
V gene: TRBV19; clone size: -; D gene: TRBD1; J gene: TRBJ1-1; CDR3 protein: CASSIGGTGLNTEAFF; CDR3 DNA: TGTGCCAGTAGTATCGGCGGGACAGGGCTGAACACTGAAGCTTTCTTT
V gene: TRBV2; clone size: few; D gene: -; J gene: TRBJ2-3; CDR3 protein: CASRVDTQYF; CDR3 DNA: TGTGCCAGCAGGGTCGATACGCAGTATTTT
V gene: TRBV5-4; clone size: once; D gene: TRBD1; J gene: TRBJ1-4; CDR3 protein: CASSYPGQGEEKLFF; CDR3 DNA: TGTGCCAGCAGCTATCCGGGACAGGGGGAGGAAAAACTGTTTTTT
V gene: TRBV20-1; clone size: -; D gene: -; J gene: TRBJ2-1; CDR3 protein: CSAPLSSSYNEQFF; CDR3 DNA: TGCAGTGCTCCCCTCAGCAGCTCCTACAATGAGCAGTTCTTC
V gene: TRBV7-2; clone size: -; D gene: TRBD1; J gene: TRBJ1-2; CDR3 protein: CASRQQGDYGYTF; CDR3 DNA: TGTGCCAGCAGACAACAGGGGGACTATGGCTACACCTTC
V gene: TRBV20-1; clone size: -; D gene: TRBD2; J gene: TRBJ2-7; CDR3 protein: CSADLSGGAYEQYF; CDR3 DNA: TGCAGTGCTGACCTTAGCGGGGGGGCCTACGAGCAGTACTTC
V gene: TRBV10-3; clone size: -; D gene: -; J gene: TRBJ1-1; CDR3 protein: CASSVMSNTEAFF; CDR3 DNA: TGTGCCAGCAGTGTTATGTCGAACACTGAAGCTTTCTTT
V gene: TRBV10-2; clone size: -; D gene: -; J gene: TRBJ2-1; CDR3 protein: CASSSRLGSGSYNEQFF; CDR3 DNA: TGCGCCAGCAGTTCAAGGCTTGGGAGCGGTTCCTACAATGAGCAGTTCTTC
V gene: TRBV10-1; clone size: -; D gene: -; J gene: TRBJ1-1; CDR3 protein: CASSETSQRTEAFF; CDR3 DNA: TGCGCCAGCAGTGAAACCTCTCAAAGAACTGAAGCTTTCTTT
V gene: TRBV7-6; clone size: -; D gene: -; J gene: TRBJ2-2; CDR3 protein: CASSFLDPGELFF; CDR3 DNA: TGTGCCAGCAGCTTTCTTGATCCCGGGGAGCTGTTTTTT